The 22 T cell receptor beta chains below were found in one sample sequenced in a study of beta chain features in type 1 diabetes. The study reverse transcribed the entire isolated RNA, so it sequenced expressed TCRB transcripts. The method was immunoSEQ multiplex PCR; TCRdb's version includes in-frame clones alone and lacks a portion of them. The profile covers 680,000 or so clones, with roughly 16% appearing a single time and 0.07% to 0.095% taken by the ten largest. Sequencing was done on a sample of naive CD4+ T cells from blood. The receptors originated from a man aged 18 to 29 in good health.

The rearrangement uses TRBV5-1 and TRBJ2-3; D gene ambiguous. This CDR3 spans 13 amino acids. Germline V gives CDR1 SGHRS, CDR2 YFSETQ. The V end lost 5 bases, the J end lost 4 bases, and 11 bases lay between the germline ends. The CDR3 DNA reads as TGCGCCAGCAGGAAGGAAGCTCCAGATACGCAGTATTTT. Its translation: CASRKEAPDTQYF.

This clone was seen only once. The genes are TRBV6-5 and TRBJ1-2; D is undetermined. Germline V CDR1 and CDR2: MNHEY, SVGAGI. V was pared by 2 bases and J by 1 base, with 8 bases between. This CDR3 has 14 residues. The chain's CDR3 is CASSYGNRNYGYTF. The CDR3 coding sequence is TGTGCCAGCAGTTACGGGAACCGTAACTATGGCTACACCTTC.

In this sample, this clone turned up a few times. This chain joins TRBV18 and TRBJ1-1, with TRBD1 as a possible D gene (6 bases). Trimming removed 4 bases from V and 0 bases from J, with 9 bases in between. This CDR3 contains 14 residues. Germline CDR1 is KGHSH and CDR2 is LQKENI. In nucleotides, the CDR3 is TGTGCCAGCTCACGGGGACATATGAACACTGAAGCTTTCTTT. Translating it yields CASSRGHMNTEAFF.

In its sample, this clone was seen a few times. The J gene is TRBJ2-3, the V gene TRBV27; 7 nucleotides match TRBD2. CDR1 and CDR2 from the germline V gene are MNHEY and SMNVEV (reference sequence). V was pared by 4 bases and J by 3 bases, with 10 bases of the junction left unmatched. This CDR3 is 16 amino acids long. The CDR3 sequence is CASSSSGLTLTDTQYF. CDR3 DNA sequence: TGTGCCAGCAGTTCTAGCGGCCTAACCCTTACAGATACGCAGTATTTT.

The CDR3 coding sequence is TGTGCCAGCTCACCGAAATCTCGTGAAGCTTTCTTT. This codes for CASSPKSREAFF. The chain links TRBV18 to TRBJ1-1; D gene ambiguous. The CDR3 loop spans 12 amino acids. V was trimmed by 3 bases and J by 7 bases, leaving 9 bases between them. Germline CDR1 KGHSH, CDR2 LQKENI.

The rearrangement joins TRBV19 to TRBJ2-1, with D tentatively TRBD2 (6 bases). Trimming cost V 6 bases and J 8 bases, with 17 bases left between them. Germline CDR1 and CDR2: LNHDA and SQIVND (reference sequence). This CDR3 comprises 14 residues. CDR3 amino acids: CASRDGSLEDEQFF. CDR3 coding DNA: TGTGCCAGTAGGGACGGGAGTCTAGAGGATGAGCAGTTCTTC.

V and J are TRBV6-5 and TRBJ1-1; 9 bases agree with TRBD1. Germline V gene data show CDR1 as MNHEY and CDR2 as SVGAGI. The CDR3 loop spans 15 amino acids. Trimming took 6 bases from V and 2 from J; bases not matched to a gene: 7. This CDR3 is CASRPGQGRNTEAFF. DNA for the CDR3: TGTGCCAGCAGGCCCGGACAGGGGCGTAACACTGAAGCTTTCTTT.

The chain joins TRBV19 to TRBJ1-1; D gene uncertain. Trimming pared 7 bases from V and 5 bases from J, leaving 11 bases between. Germline V gives CDR1 LNHDA, CDR2 SQIVND (reference sequence). The CDR3 length is 12 residues. CDR3 DNA sequence: TGTGCCAGTAAGGATTTGGGGACTGAAGCTTTCTTT. Its protein product is CASKDLGTEAFF.

CDR3 bases: TGTGCCAGCAGTTATTATAGGACGCGTGGAAACACCATATATTTT. It is translated as CASSYYRTRGNTIYF. This chain uses TRBV28 with TRBJ1-3; no reliable D call. This CDR3 has 15 residues. V lost 4 bases and J lost 3, with 13 bases in between. The germline V gene encodes CDR1 MDHEN and CDR2 SYDVKM.

CDR3 sequence (DNA): TGTGCCAGCAGCTTGCGGAGACTAGCGGGGGGCCGTGGAGATACGCAGTATTTT. This codes for CASSLRRLAGGRGDTQYF. This sequence joins TRBV5-4 and TRBJ2-3; 13 nucleotides line up with TRBD2. CDR1 is SGHNT, CDR2 YYREEE, per germline (reference sequence). The V and J ends lost 1 base and 5 bases, in that order; junction bases with no gene match: 10. The CDR3 loop spans 18 amino acids.

This clone was seen only a few times. The J gene is TRBJ2-7, the V gene TRBV4-1; 7 nucleotides align to TRBD2. This CDR3 contains 16 residues. Germline-derived CDR1 and CDR2 are MGHRA and YSYEKL. V lost 0 bases, J lost 4 bases, and 9 bases stayed unmatched. The DNA of the CDR3 is TGCGCCAGCAGCCAAGAGATAGGACTAGTTGCTTACGAGCAGTACTTC. Translating it yields CASSQEIGLVAYEQYF.

The chain recombines TRBV7-3 with TRBJ2-2; no firm D call. The CDR3 is 13 amino acids. CDR1 SGHTA and CDR2 FQGTGA come from the germline V gene. V was cut by 2 bases and J by 7 bases, with 8 bases left in between. CDR3 amino acids: CASSLLQYGELFF. The CDR3 bases are TGTGCCAGCAGCTTATTACAGTACGGGGAGCTGTTTTTT.

The chain recombines TRBV29-1 with TRBJ2-5; D call uncertain. Germline V lookup: CDR1 SQVTM, CDR2 ANQGSEA. With 7 bases removed from V and 4 bases from J, the gap between germline ends came to 16 bases. This CDR3 has 13 amino acids. CDR3 bases: TGCAGCGGTCTAGGGAATCGGCGAGAGACCCAGTACTTC. Its protein product is CSGLGNRRETQYF. The complete variable domain, with remaining parts taken from reference TRBV29-1 and TRBJ2-5, reads SAVISQKPSRDICQRGTSLTIQCQVDSQVTMMFWYRQQPGQSLTLIATANQGSEATYESGFVIDKFPISRPNLTFSTLTVSNMSPEDSSIYLCSGLGNRRETQYFGPGTRLLVL.

The V and J genes are TRBV5-1 and TRBJ2-5; 10 nucleotides line up with TRBD2. Losses at the gene ends were 0 bases for V and 4 bases for J; bases not matched to a gene: 6. Germline loops: CDR1 SGHRS, CDR2 YFSETQ. The CDR3 length is 16 residues. DNA of the CDR3: TGCGCCAGCAGCTTGGTTCCTAGCGGGAGTGGAGAGACCCAGTACTTC. Its protein is CASSLVPSGSGETQYF.

There are a few counts of this clone. This chain connects TRBV5-1 to TRBJ2-3; D is unclear. The CDR3 contains 14 residues. V lost 4 bases and J lost 6, with 15 bases in between. The germline CDR1 and CDR2 sequences are SGHRS and YFSETQ. The CDR3 reads CASSPGNSADTQYF. For the CDR3, the DNA is TGCGCCAGCAGCCCCGGTAACAGTGCGGATACGCAGTATTTT.

The chain has TRBV29-1 and TRBJ1-2; 8 bases agree with TRBD1. The V and J ends lost 6 bases and 4 bases, in that order; junction bases with no gene match: 7. This CDR3 comprises 13 residues. The germline V gene has CDR1 SQVTM and CDR2 ANQGSEA. The CDR3 here is CSVGGQGAYGYTF. The CDR3 nucleotides read TGCAGCGTGGGAGGACAGGGAGCCTATGGCTACACCTTC.

The chain carries TRBV15 and TRBJ2-1; no firm D call. Trimming stripped 3 bases from V and 5 bases from J, with 8 bases between. The CDR3 extends over 13 amino acids. Germline CDR1 and CDR2: LNHNV and YYDKDF (reference sequence). CDR3 in amino acids: CATSSRTDNEQFF. The CDR3 nucleotides read TGTGCCACCAGCAGTCGAACAGACAATGAGCAGTTCTTC.

The rearrangement joins TRBV19 to TRBJ2-6, with D possibly being TRBD1 (6 bases). V lost 6 bases, J lost 6 bases, and 21 bases lay in between. The V gene's germline CDR1 is LNHDA and CDR2 SQIVND (reference sequence). This CDR3 is 17 amino acids long. The CDR3 region has the DNA TGTGCCAGTAGCCTCCTCGACAGGCCCCCAAAGGCCAACGTCCTGACTTTC. It specifies CASSLLDRPPKANVLTF.

This clone was counted between two and nine times. This chain links TRBV5-4 with TRBJ1-2; 7 bases are shared with TRBD1. CDR1 is SGHNT, CDR2 YYREEE, per germline (reference sequence). This CDR3 comprises 12 residues. V lost 4 bases, J lost 5 bases, and 2 bases stayed unmatched. The CDR3 region is CASSPTGYGYTF. In nucleotides, the CDR3 is TGTGCCAGCAGCCCGACAGGGTATGGCTACACCTTC.

The rearrangement links TRBV4-1 to TRBJ2-4; 7 bases fit TRBD2. Germline V lookup: CDR1 MGHRA, CDR2 YSYEKL. V lost 0 bases to trimming and J lost 0 bases; unmatched junction nucleotides: 8. This CDR3 spans 18 amino acids. CDR3 sequence: CASSQDSWEGLAKNIQYF. CDR3 coding DNA: TGCGCCAGCAGCCAAGATTCGTGGGAGGGACTAGCCAAAAACATTCAGTACTTC.

This chain connects TRBV7-2 to TRBJ2-4, with TRBD2 identical over 8 bases. J was trimmed by 4 bases and V by 3 bases; bases with no gene match: 2. Looked up from germline, CDR1 is SGHTA and CDR2 is FQGNSA. The CDR3 has 14 amino acids. CDR3 nucleotide sequence: TGTGCCAGCAGCTTGCCTAGCGGGAAAAACATTCAGTACTTC. Protein sequence: CASSLPSGKNIQYF.

The V and J genes are TRBV11-3 and TRBJ2-5, with 9 bases fitting TRBD2. CDR1 is SGHNT, CDR2 YENEEA, per germline. This CDR3 is 15 amino acids long. The ends lost 5 bases at V and 5 bases at J; junction bases unmatched: 9. CDR3 in amino acids: CASSGSSGRGETQYF. Here the CDR3 DNA reads TGTGCCAGCAGCGGGAGTAGCGGGAGAGGGGAGACCCAGTACTTC. Supplemented by reference TRBV11-3 and TRBJ2-5, the full variable domain reads EAGVVQSPRYKIIEKKQPVAFWCNPISGHNTLYWYLQNLGQGPELLIRYENEEAVDDSQLPKDRFSAERLKGVDSTLKIQPAELGDSAVYLCASSGSSGRGETQYFGPGTRLLVL.